Sequencing of this T cell receptor beta chain was carried out in a study of blood T cell repertoires in COVID-19. The CDR3 is made up of 14 amino acids. CDR1 SNHLY and CDR2 FYNNEI come from the germline V gene. With 10 bases clipped from V and 0 bases from J, the junction kept 5 bases outside the gene matches. Clones were read by immunoSEQ multiplex PCR, and TCRdb kept only the in-frame ones, dropping some. The repertoire holds hundreds of thousands of clones, with around 86% as singletons. What was sequenced was peripheral blood. The chain couples TRBV2 to TRBJ2-1; 8 nucleotides match TRBD2. The clonotype originates from a woman aged 60 to 75 with active or convalescent COVID-19. CDR3 region: CATNGGGSYNEQFF. In DNA form, the CDR3 reads TGTGCCACCAACGGGGGGGGCTCCTACAATGAGCAGTTCTTC.